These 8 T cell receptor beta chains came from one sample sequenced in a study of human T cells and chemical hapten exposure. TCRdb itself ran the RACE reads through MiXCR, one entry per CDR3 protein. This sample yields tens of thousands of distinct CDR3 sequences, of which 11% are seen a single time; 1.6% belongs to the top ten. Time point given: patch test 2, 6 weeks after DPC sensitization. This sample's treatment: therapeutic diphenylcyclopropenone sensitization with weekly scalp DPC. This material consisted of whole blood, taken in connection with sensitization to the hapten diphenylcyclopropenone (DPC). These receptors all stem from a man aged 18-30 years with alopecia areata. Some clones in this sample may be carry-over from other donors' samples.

Here the CDR3 DNA reads TGTGCCAGCAGCTTCAACAGGGGACAGGGCGAGCAGTACTTC. This translates into CASSFNRGQGEQYF. The rearrangement uses TRBV7-9 and TRBJ2-7, with 9 bases aligning to TRBD1. The length of the CDR3 is 14 residues. Trimming took 3 bases from V and 6 from J; bases not matched to a gene: 6. In germline, CDR1 is SEHNR, CDR2 FQNEAQ (reference sequence). Full variable domain (remainder filled in from reference TRBV7-9 and TRBJ2-7): DTGVSQNPRHKITKRGQNVTFRCDPISEHNRLYWYRQTLGQGPEFLTYFQNEAQLEKSRLLSDRFSAERPKGSFSTLEIQRTEQGDSAMYLCASSFNRGQGEQYFGPGTRLTVT.

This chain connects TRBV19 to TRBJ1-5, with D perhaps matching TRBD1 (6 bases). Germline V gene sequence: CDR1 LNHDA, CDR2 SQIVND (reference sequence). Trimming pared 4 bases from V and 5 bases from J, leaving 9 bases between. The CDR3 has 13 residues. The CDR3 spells CASSKEGDQPQHF. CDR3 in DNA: TGTGCCAGTAGTAAGGAGGGGGATCAGCCCCAGCATTTT.

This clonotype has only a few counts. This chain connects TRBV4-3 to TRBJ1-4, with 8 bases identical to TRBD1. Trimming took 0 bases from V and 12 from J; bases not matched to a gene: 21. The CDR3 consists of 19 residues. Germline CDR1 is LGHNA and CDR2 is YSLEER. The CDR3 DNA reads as TGCGCCAGCAGCCAAGATCCCGGACAGGGTGTGGGAGTACTCGGTGAACTGTTTTTT. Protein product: CASSQDPGQGVGVLGELFF.

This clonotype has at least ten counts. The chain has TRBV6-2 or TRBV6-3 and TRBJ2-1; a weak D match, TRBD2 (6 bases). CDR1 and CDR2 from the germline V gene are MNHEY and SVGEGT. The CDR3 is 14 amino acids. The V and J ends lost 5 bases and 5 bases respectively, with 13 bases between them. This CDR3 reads CASSVLADDNEQFF. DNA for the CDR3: TGTGCCAGCAGTGTACTAGCTGATGACAATGAGCAGTTCTTC.

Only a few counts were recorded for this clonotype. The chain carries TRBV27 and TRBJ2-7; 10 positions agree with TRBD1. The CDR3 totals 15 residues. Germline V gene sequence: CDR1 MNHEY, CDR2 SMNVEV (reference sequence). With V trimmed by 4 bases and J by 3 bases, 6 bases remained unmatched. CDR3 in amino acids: CASSWNRDRGYEQYF. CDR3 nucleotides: TGTGCCAGCAGTTGGAACCGGGACAGGGGCTACGAGCAGTACTTC.

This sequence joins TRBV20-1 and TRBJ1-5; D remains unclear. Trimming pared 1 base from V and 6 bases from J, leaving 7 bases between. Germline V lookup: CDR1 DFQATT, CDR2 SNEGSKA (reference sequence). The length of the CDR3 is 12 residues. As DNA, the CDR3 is TGCAGTGCTAGAGGTTGGGGTCAGCCCCAGCATTTT. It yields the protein CSARGWGQPQHF.

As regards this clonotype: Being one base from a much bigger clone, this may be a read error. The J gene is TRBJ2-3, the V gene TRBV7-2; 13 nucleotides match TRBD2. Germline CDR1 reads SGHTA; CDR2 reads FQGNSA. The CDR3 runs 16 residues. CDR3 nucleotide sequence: TGTGTCAGCAGCATCGGACTAGCGGGGGGCACAGATACGCAGTATTTT. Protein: CVSSIGLAGGTDTQYF.

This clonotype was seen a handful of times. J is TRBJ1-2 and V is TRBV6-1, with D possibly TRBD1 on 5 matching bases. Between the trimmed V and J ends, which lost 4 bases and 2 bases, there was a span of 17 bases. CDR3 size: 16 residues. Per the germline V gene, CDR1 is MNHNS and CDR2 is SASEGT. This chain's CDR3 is CASSVGVVLGNYGYTF. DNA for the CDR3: TGTGCCAGCAGTGTAGGGGTAGTATTAGGAAACTATGGCTACACCTTC.